In this sample, the clone carrying this T cell receptor beta chain turned up once. CDR1 is SGHRS and CDR2 is YFSETQ in the germline V gene. Trimming at V came to 4 bases and at J to 5 bases, leaving 6 bases not matched to a gene. This CDR3 is 14 amino acids long. The data were obtained in a study of blood T cell repertoires in COVID-19. On the study more broadly: From T cells, B-cell-depleted T cells, or PBMCs came the material, which was cDNA or gDNA.

As originally analysed: Reference gene primer amplification gave estimated nucleated cell counts. Assay: immunoSEQ multiplex PCR; the TCRdb copy retains only in-frame clones and omits some. V, J and clone size reflect that table, while D and trimming were determined from the DNA. The sample has just over 150,000 clones, roughly 85% seen once. The rearrangement links TRBV5-1 to TRBJ2-7; the match to TRBD1 covers 10 bases. The sequenced material came from peripheral blood. The sequence was collected from a human donor with acute or convalescent COVID-19. The donor label of this sample is uncertain. The CDR3 spells CASSPGQGTDEQYF. The CDR3 bases are TGCGCCAGCAGCCCGGGACAGGGGACGGACGAGCAGTACTTC.